The rows below give T cell receptor beta chains drawn from one sample of a study of shared clonotypes between healthy human individuals. TCRdb keeps only in-frame clones here, not all; method: immunoSEQ multiplex PCR. Of about 700,000 clones listed, approximately 79% are singletons. Specimen: memory CD4+ T cells sorted from blood. These receptors all stem from a woman between 25 and 40 years old in good health. Each CDR3 is given with its conserved first and last residue. D genes are given only for firm matches. A clone size is listed for some rows: how often the clone was seen (once, few, many), or a class if it is expanded.

v_gene	abundance	j_gene	d_gene	CDR3nt	CDR3aa
TRBV6-1	NA	TRBJ2-7	TRBD1	TGTGCCAGCAGTGCCCAGGGGGTCGGCGAGCAGTACTTC	CASSAQGVGEQYF
TRBV6-5	NA	TRBJ2-3	NA	TGTGCCAGCAGTTCGCTCCATCCGGCAGTTCTAGATACGCAGTATTTT	CASSSLHPAVLDTQYF
TRBV6-6	NA	TRBJ2-7	TRBD1	TGTGCCAGCTCTAAAGTCCGGGACAGGGTTCCCTACGAGCAGTACTTC	CASSKVRDRVPYEQYF
TRBV28	NA	TRBJ2-7	TRBD2	TGTGCCAGCACCTCAGGGACTAGCGGGAACTACGAGCAGTACTTC	CASTSGTSGNYEQYF
TRBV6-5	NA	TRBJ2-2	NA	TGTGCCAGCAGTTATCAGGGGTCCGGGGAGCTGTTTTTT	CASSYQGSGELFF
TRBV29-1	NA	TRBJ2-1	TRBD2	TGCAGCGTTGTCTCCCCGACTAGCGGGAATTCAAATGAGCAGTTCTTC	CSVVSPTSGNSNEQFF
TRBV10-3	NA	TRBJ1-5	NA	TGTGCCATCAGTGAAAGAAAAGGGGATAGGCATCAGCCCCAGCATTTT	CAISERKGDRHQPQHF
TRBV28	NA	TRBJ2-3	NA	TGTGCCAGCAGTCCTACCTGGGACACCACAGATACGCAGTATTTT	CASSPTWDTTDTQYF
TRBV29-1	NA	TRBJ1-1	NA	TGCAGCGTTGAAGTGGTGGTGGCGAACACTGAAGCTTTCTTT	CSVEVVVANTEAFF
TRBV5-1	few	TRBJ2-1	NA	TGCGCCAGCAGCTTGGATTCCCCAGAATACAATGAGCAGTTCTTC	CASSLDSPEYNEQFF
TRBV2	many	TRBJ2-6	TRBD2	TGTGCCAGCCAGAGGACTAGCGGGCGATCTGGGGCCAACGTCCTGACTTTC	CASQRTSGRSGANVLTF
TRBV6-5	once	TRBJ2-3	NA	TGTGCCAGCAGCTTAGCGATAACAGATACGCAGTATTTT	CASSLAITDTQYF
TRBV6-5	NA	TRBJ1-1	NA	TGTGCCAGCAGTTCGGGGGCGCTGGGGAACACTGAAGCTTTCTTT	CASSSGALGNTEAFF
TRBV11-2	NA	TRBJ2-7	NA	TGTGCCAGCAGCTACCGGGGCTCCTACGAGCAGTACTTC	CASSYRGSYEQYF
TRBV6-5	NA	TRBJ1-6	NA	TGTGCCAGCAGTACCGACGGGGGCTCTAATTCACCCCTCCACTTT	CASSTDGGSNSPLHF
TRBV10-3	NA	TRBJ1-5	NA	TGTGCCATCAGTGAGACGGGGGTGGGAAGCAATCAGCCCCAGCATTTT	CAISETGVGSNQPQHF
TRBV29-1	NA	TRBJ2-1	TRBD1	TGCAGCGTGCGCCCGGGACAGGGTGCCTACAATGAGCAGTTCTTC	CSVRPGQGAYNEQFF
TRBV5-1	NA	TRBJ2-5	TRBD1	TGCGCCAGCAGCCCGGGACAGGGACAAGAGACCCAGTACTTC	CASSPGQGQETQYF
TRBV5-1	NA	TRBJ1-1	TRBD1	TGCGCCAGCAGCGGAAGGGACAGTGTGAACACTGAAGCTTTCTTT	CASSGRDSVNTEAFF
TRBV5-1	NA	TRBJ2-1	TRBD2	TGCGCCAGCAGCGGAAGGACTAGCGGGTATGGTGAGCAGTTCTTC	CASSGRTSGYGEQFF
TRBV4-2	NA	TRBJ2-1	NA	TGTGCCAGCAGCCAAGAGGTCGGGATAGCCTCGGGGGTCAATGAGCAGTTCTTC	CASSQEVGIASGVNEQFF
TRBV18	NA	TRBJ2-1	NA	TGTGCCAGCTCACCAGGGGTAGCGAATGAGCAGTTCTTC	CASSPGVANEQFF
TRBV27	NA	TRBJ2-1	TRBD2	TGTGCCAGCGGAAAGACTAGCGGGTCGGCTTACAATGAGCAGTTCTTC	CASGKTSGSAYNEQFF
TRBV4-1	NA	TRBJ2-5	TRBD2	TGCGCCAGCTCCCCGCGGAGCGGGAGAGAGAAGGAAGAGACCCAGTACTTC	CASSPRSGREKEETQYF
TRBV11-2	NA	TRBJ2-2	NA	TGTGCCAGCAGCTTAGTAGAGAACACCGGGGAGCTGTTTTTT	CASSLVENTGELFF
TRBV4-1	few	TRBJ2-1	NA	TGCGCCAGCAGCCAAGTTGGGGCTAGCGCTAACAATGAGCAGTTCTTC	CASSQVGASANNEQFF
TRBV7-9	once	TRBJ2-5	NA	TGTGCCAGCAGTATCTCCGAGACCCAGTACTTC	CASSISETQYF
TRBV2	once	TRBJ1-5	NA	TGTGCCAGCAAAGGCGAGGGCAATCAGCCCCAGCATTTT	CASKGEGNQPQHF
TRBV28	once	TRBJ1-2	TRBD1	TGTGCCAGCAGTTTCGGGAGACAGGGAGCTTCCGGCTACACCTTC	CASSFGRQGASGYTF
TRBV28	many	TRBJ2-7	TRBD2	TGTGCCAGCAGTACAAGGACTAGCGGGAGGTTCAACGAGCAGTACTTC	CASSTRTSGRFNEQYF
TRBV19	NA	TRBJ1-1	NA	TGTGCCAGTAGTCCTGTGGAGGGTGGTTGGGTTAACACTGAAGCTTTCTTT	CASSPVEGGWVNTEAFF
TRBV29-1	NA	TRBJ1-1	NA	TGCAGCGTCCGCTCAAGGGGTGGCACTGAAGCTTTCTTT	CSVRSRGGTEAFF
TRBV19	NA	TRBJ2-7	TRBD2	TGTGCCAGTAGTCACGGGACTAGCGGGAGCCACGAGCAGTACTTC	CASSHGTSGSHEQYF
TRBV4-1	NA	TRBJ2-1	TRBD2	TGCGCCAGCCGTGGGACTAGCGGGTTCAATGAGCAGTTCTTC	CASRGTSGFNEQFF
TRBV7-2	once	TRBJ1-2	NA	TGTGCCAGCAGCTTAAACAGCCAGAATGGCTACACCTTC	CASSLNSQNGYTF
TRBV6-5	NA	TRBJ2-5	TRBD2	TGTGCCAGTGGGGGGACTAGCGGGAGCTCCGGGACCCAGTACTTC	CASGGTSGSSGTQYF
TRBV12-5	NA	TRBJ2-1	TRBD2	TGTGCTAGTGGTTTGGTACAAGGACTAGCGGACAATGAGCAGTTCTTC	CASGLVQGLADNEQFF
TRBV19	NA	TRBJ2-7	TRBD1	TGTGCCACCACTGGGACAGGCTCCTACGAGCAGTACTTC	CATTGTGSYEQYF
TRBV2	NA	TRBJ2-7	NA	TGTGCCAGCAGTGAACCCAGGGGATCCTACGAGCAGTACTTC	CASSEPRGSYEQYF
TRBV2	NA	TRBJ2-7	TRBD2	TGTGCCAGCGTCGACAGGACTAGCGGGAGAAGGTGGGTGGAGCAGTACTTC	CASVDRTSGRRWVEQYF
TRBV19	NA	TRBJ1-2	NA	TGTGCCAGCCAGGCCCAGGGAGAGGCCTATGGCTACACCTTC	CASQAQGEAYGYTF
TRBV2	NA	TRBJ1-1	NA	TGTGCCAGCAGGGGGCGACAGTACTCGAACACTGAAGCTTTCTTT	CASRGRQYSNTEAFF
TRBV5-1	few	TRBJ2-3	TRBD2	TGCGCCAGCAGCTCCGGGACTAGCGATGCGGCAGATACGCAGTATTTT	CASSSGTSDAADTQYF
TRBV18	few	TRBJ2-7	NA	TGTGCCAGCTCACCACTGCAGGCGGACTACGAGCAGTACTTC	CASSPLQADYEQYF
TRBV19	NA	TRBJ2-6	NA	TGTGCCAGTAGTATCCAGGGTGCTGGGGCCAACGTCCTGACTTTC	CASSIQGAGANVLTF
TRBV2	once	TRBJ1-5	TRBD1	TGTGCCAGCAGGAGGGAGGGGGCGTTTCAGCCCCAGCATTTT	CASRREGAFQPQHF
TRBV28	NA	TRBJ1-5	NA	TGTGCCAGCAGGGGGGGGTTCAATCAGCCCCAGCATTTT	CASRGGFNQPQHF
TRBV10-2	NA	TRBJ2-7	NA	TGCGCCAGCAGTGAGTCCCGGTGGGGTTGGGAGCAGTACTTC	CASSESRWGWEQYF
TRBV6-6	NA	TRBJ1-5	TRBD1	TGTGCCAGCAGGTCGGGGGACAGGGGTCTTCAGCCCCAGCATTTT	CASRSGDRGLQPQHF
TRBV2	many	TRBJ2-7	TRBD1	TGTGCCAGCAGTGGACAGGGGGTCGAGCAGTACTTC	CASSGQGVEQYF
TRBV27	NA	TRBJ2-1	TRBD2	TGTGCCAGCAAGCGGGAGTTCTACAATGAGCAGTTCTTC	CASKREFYNEQFF
TRBV27	NA	TRBJ1-6	NA	TGTGCCAGCAGCCTGATCGGTCCCTCCTATAATTCACCCCTCCACTTT	CASSLIGPSYNSPLHF
TRBV29-1	NA	TRBJ1-5	NA	TGCAGCGCGGGACATTCTAGCAATCAGCCCCAGCATTTT	CSAGHSSNQPQHF
TRBV6-1	NA	TRBJ1-1	TRBD1	TGTGCCAGCACCACAGGGGGCGAAGGGGCTGAAGCTTTCTTT	CASTTGGEGAEAFF
TRBV29-1	few	TRBJ1-2	NA	TGCAGCGCCACGACAGATAACTATGGCTACACCTTC	CSATTDNYGYTF
TRBV11-2	NA	TRBJ2-7	TRBD1	TGTGCCAGCAGCTCACAGGGGGCTATAGGCGAGCAGTACTTC	CASSSQGAIGEQYF
TRBV7-9	few	TRBJ2-1	NA	TGTGCCAGCAGCTTAAGAACAAGCTCCTACAATGAGCAGTTCTTC	CASSLRTSSYNEQFF
TRBV28	few	TRBJ2-4	TRBD1	TGTGCCAGCAGAGACGGACAGGGGAGCGACATTCAGTACTTC	CASRDGQGSDIQYF
TRBV5-1	NA	TRBJ2-1	TRBD1	TGCGCCAGCAGCCAACAGGGGATCAATGAGCAGTTCTTC	CASSQQGINEQFF
TRBV28	NA	TRBJ2-7	TRBD1	TGTGCCAGTAGCCAAGGACAGGGTCTCGAGCAGTACTTC	CASSQGQGLEQYF